A selection of T cell receptor beta chains follows, all from one sample in a study of cytomegalovirus exposure and HLA in healthy donors. Data came from immunoSEQ multiplex PCR; TCRdb stores just in-frame clones and leaves some out. The table includes approximately 90,000 clones, approximately 96% detected once. Sequencing was done on a sample of PBMCs. The receptors originated from a man between 18 and 29 years old in good health and CMV-seronegative. The CDR3 runs from the conserved cysteine through the conserved F or W. A D gene is named only where the DNA matches it firmly. Some rows mark clone size as missing; the rest say once, few, many or name a class of expanded clone.

len: 17
abundance: many
v_gene: TRBV7-7
j_gene: TRBJ1-5
d_gene: NA
CDR3nt: TGTGCTAGCAGCTTCCTCAGACAGAGAGATAGCAATCAGCCCCAGCATTTT
CDR3aa: CASSFLRQRDSNQPQHF

len: 14
abundance: NA
v_gene: TRBV6-5
j_gene: TRBJ2-1
d_gene: TRBD2
CDR3nt: TGTGCCAGCAGCCGCGGGACTAGAGACAATGAGCAGTTCTTC
CDR3aa: CASSRGTRDNEQFF

len: 14
abundance: NA
v_gene: TRBV9
j_gene: TRBJ1-2
d_gene: TRBD1
CDR3nt: TGTGCCAGCAGCGTAGCAGGGGGCGACTATGGCTACACCTTC
CDR3aa: CASSVAGGDYGYTF

len: 15
abundance: NA
v_gene: TRBV5-1
j_gene: TRBJ1-1
d_gene: NA
CDR3nt: TGCGCCAGCAGAAGATCCAGGGCTACGGACACTGAAGCTTTCTTT
CDR3aa: CASRRSRATDTEAFF

len: 16
abundance: NA
v_gene: TRBV7-2
j_gene: TRBJ2-3
d_gene: NA
CDR3nt: TGTGCCAGCAGCTTAGTCGGAGGGGGGGGCACAGATACGCAGTATTTT
CDR3aa: CASSLVGGGGTDTQYF

len: 16
abundance: NA
v_gene: TRBV5-4
j_gene: TRBJ2-1
d_gene: NA
CDR3nt: TGTGCCAGCAGCTTCGGCAGCCCTCTAGCCTACAATGAGCAGTTCTTC
CDR3aa: CASSFGSPLAYNEQFF

len: 18
abundance: NA
v_gene: TRBV11-2
j_gene: TRBJ1-1
d_gene: NA
CDR3nt: TGTGCCAGCAGCTCCCTGTTAGAGGGCTGGATGAAGAACACTGAAGCTTTCTTT
CDR3aa: CASSSLLEGWMKNTEAFF

len: 15
abundance: once
v_gene: TRBV5-8
j_gene: TRBJ2-1
d_gene: TRBD2
CDR3nt: TGTGCCAGCAGCACGGGACTAGCGAGGTACAATGAGCAGTTCTTC
CDR3aa: CASSTGLARYNEQFF

len: 16
abundance: NA
v_gene: TRBV2
j_gene: TRBJ1-1
d_gene: NA
CDR3nt: TGTGCCAGCAGGGAGAGGGTAGTAAGGGGACAATCTGAAGCTTTCTTT
CDR3aa: CASRERVVRGQSEAFF

len: 16
abundance: NA
v_gene: TRBV9
j_gene: TRBJ2-1
d_gene: TRBD2
CDR3nt: TGTGCCAGCAGCGTAGGGGGACTAGCGGGTGTGGATGAGCAGTTCTTC
CDR3aa: CASSVGGLAGVDEQFF

len: 19
abundance: NA
v_gene: TRBV4-3
j_gene: TRBJ2-6
d_gene: NA
CDR3nt: TGCGCCAGCAGCCAATTTTCGCCTGAGTTTTACTCTGGGGCCAACGTCCTGACTTTC
CDR3aa: CASSQFSPEFYSGANVLTF

len: 13
abundance: NA
v_gene: TRBV9
j_gene: TRBJ2-5
d_gene: NA
CDR3nt: TGTGCCAGCAGCGTAGGGGAGGAGGAGACCCAGTACTTC
CDR3aa: CASSVGEEETQYF

len: 15
abundance: NA
v_gene: TRBV5-1
j_gene: TRBJ2-1
d_gene: TRBD1
CDR3nt: TGCGCCAGCAGCTCACAGGGGCCCTACTACAATGAGCAGTTCTTC
CDR3aa: CASSSQGPYYNEQFF

len: 15
abundance: NA
v_gene: TRBV19
j_gene: TRBJ2-1
d_gene: TRBD2
CDR3nt: TGTGCCAGTAGTATAACGGGGGGAAGTAGCAATGAGCAGTTCTTC
CDR3aa: CASSITGGSSNEQFF

len: 17
abundance: NA
v_gene: TRBV2
j_gene: TRBJ1-5
d_gene: NA
CDR3nt: TGTGCCAGCAGCGACTCCAAAGACAGCATTAGCAATCAGCCCCAGCATTTT
CDR3aa: CASSDSKDSISNQPQHF

len: 17
abundance: NA
v_gene: TRBV15
j_gene: TRBJ2-1
d_gene: TRBD2
CDR3nt: TGTGCCACCAGCAGAGCTCGTATAGCGGGAGAGAAAGGTGAGCAGTTCTTC
CDR3aa: CATSRARIAGEKGEQFF

len: 13
abundance: NA
v_gene: TRBV5-6
j_gene: TRBJ2-7
d_gene: TRBD2
CDR3nt: TGTGCCAGCAGCCCTAGCGGGGGCATGGAGCAGTACTTC
CDR3aa: CASSPSGGMEQYF

len: 15
abundance: NA
v_gene: TRBV5-1
j_gene: TRBJ1-2
d_gene: TRBD1
CDR3nt: TGCGCCAGCAGCCCAACGGGACAGGGGATAGATGGCTACACCTTC
CDR3aa: CASSPTGQGIDGYTF

len: 14
abundance: NA
v_gene: TRBV7-9
j_gene: TRBJ1-2
d_gene: TRBD1
CDR3nt: TGTGCCAGCAGCCAGAAGACAGGGATCGATGGCTACACCTTC
CDR3aa: CASSQKTGIDGYTF

len: 15
abundance: few
v_gene: TRBV7-9
j_gene: TRBJ2-1
d_gene: TRBD2
CDR3nt: TGTGCCAGCAGCGGGACTAGCGGACGCTACAATGAGCAGTTCTTC
CDR3aa: CASSGTSGRYNEQFF

len: 15
abundance: NA
v_gene: TRBV11-2
j_gene: TRBJ1-5
d_gene: NA
CDR3nt: TGTGCCAGCAGCTGGGGGGGCCCTGGGGGTCAGCCCCAGCATTTT
CDR3aa: CASSWGGPGGQPQHF

len: 15
abundance: NA
v_gene: TRBV9
j_gene: TRBJ2-2
d_gene: TRBD1
CDR3nt: TGTGCCAGCAGCGGTACAGGGACAGCATCCGGGGAGCTGTTTTTT
CDR3aa: CASSGTGTASGELFF

len: 15
abundance: NA
v_gene: TRBV6-6
j_gene: TRBJ2-2
d_gene: NA
CDR3nt: TGTGCCAGCAGTTACAAGGAGGGGAACACCGGGGAGCTGTTTTTT
CDR3aa: CASSYKEGNTGELFF

len: 14
abundance: NA
v_gene: TRBV5-5
j_gene: TRBJ1-4
d_gene: NA
CDR3nt: TGTGCCAGCAGCGGGGTTTTGGAGGTGGAAAAACTGTTTTTT
CDR3aa: CASSGVLEVEKLFF

len: 12
abundance: NA
v_gene: TRBV7-3
j_gene: TRBJ2-2
d_gene: NA
CDR3nt: TGTGCCAGCAGCTTTACAGGGGGGGAGCTGTTTTTT
CDR3aa: CASSFTGGELFF

len: 13
abundance: NA
v_gene: TRBV27
j_gene: TRBJ1-4
d_gene: TRBD1
CDR3nt: TGTGCCAGTAGACAGGCAGGGGGTGAAAAACTGTTTTTT
CDR3aa: CASRQAGGEKLFF

len: 12
abundance: NA
v_gene: TRBV6-1
j_gene: TRBJ2-7
d_gene: TRBD1
CDR3nt: TGTGCCAGCAGTGGGGACAGGCCACAGCAGTACTTC
CDR3aa: CASSGDRPQQYF

len: 11
abundance: NA
v_gene: TRBV20-1
j_gene: TRBJ1-4
d_gene: NA
CDR3nt: TGCAGTGCTCCAACCGGGGAAAAACTGTTTTTT
CDR3aa: CSAPTGEKLFF

len: 17
abundance: NA
v_gene: TRBV14
j_gene: TRBJ1-1
d_gene: TRBD1
CDR3nt: TGTGCCAGCGGACAGGCAGGGATCCCCGCGCCAAACACTGAAGCTTTCTTT
CDR3aa: CASGQAGIPAPNTEAFF

len: 15
abundance: NA
v_gene: TRBV28
j_gene: TRBJ1-2
d_gene: NA
CDR3nt: TGTGCCAGCAGTTTATCGGTAATCAATCGTTATGGCTACACCTTC
CDR3aa: CASSLSVINRYGYTF

len: 19
abundance: NA
v_gene: TRBV11-2
j_gene: TRBJ2-3
d_gene: NA
CDR3nt: TGTGCCAGCAGCTTAACGTGGCAGGGCGGATCCTTTAGCACAGATACGCAGTATTTT
CDR3aa: CASSLTWQGGSFSTDTQYF

len: 15
abundance: NA
v_gene: TRBV6-1
j_gene: TRBJ1-3
d_gene: TRBD1
CDR3nt: TGTGCCAGCAGTAACTTACAGGGGTCAGGAAACACCATATATTTT
CDR3aa: CASSNLQGSGNTIYF

len: 15
abundance: NA
v_gene: TRBV9
j_gene: TRBJ1-4
d_gene: TRBD1
CDR3nt: TGTGCCAGCAGCGCACGACAGGGAGGCGGTGAAAAACTGTTTTTT
CDR3aa: CASSARQGGGEKLFF

len: 15
abundance: NA
v_gene: TRBV5-1
j_gene: TRBJ1-3
d_gene: TRBD1
CDR3nt: TGCGCCAGCAGCGGCCAGGGGGCCTTGGGAAACACCATATATTTT
CDR3aa: CASSGQGALGNTIYF

len: 17
abundance: NA
v_gene: TRBV19
j_gene: TRBJ2-1
d_gene: TRBD2
CDR3nt: TGTGCCAGTAGTATAGAGGGACTAGCATTCTCCTACAATGAGCAGTTCTTC
CDR3aa: CASSIEGLAFSYNEQFF

len: 15
abundance: NA
v_gene: TRBV7-9
j_gene: TRBJ1-3
d_gene: NA
CDR3nt: TGTGCCAGCAGACGAGGGGGTAACTCTGGAAACACCATATATTTT
CDR3aa: CASRRGGNSGNTIYF

len: 14
abundance: NA
v_gene: TRBV19
j_gene: TRBJ2-3
d_gene: NA
CDR3nt: TGTGCCAGTAGTGTCAGGGAAGGGGCAGATACGCAGTATTTT
CDR3aa: CASSVREGADTQYF

len: 15
abundance: once
v_gene: TRBV28
j_gene: TRBJ1-4
d_gene: NA
CDR3nt: TGTGCCAGCAGTGATTCATTACGGTTAGATGAAAAACTGTTTTTT
CDR3aa: CASSDSLRLDEKLFF

len: 14
abundance: NA
v_gene: TRBV5-1
j_gene: TRBJ1-1
d_gene: NA
CDR3nt: TGCGCCAGCAGTATACAGGGCCAGAACACTGAAGCTTTCTTT
CDR3aa: CASSIQGQNTEAFF

len: 15
abundance: NA
v_gene: TRBV19
j_gene: TRBJ1-1
d_gene: NA
CDR3nt: TGTGCCAGTAGTGGCCCAGATGTGCCGAACACTGAAGCTTTCTTT
CDR3aa: CASSGPDVPNTEAFF

len: 15
abundance: NA
v_gene: TRBV18
j_gene: TRBJ2-1
d_gene: TRBD2
CDR3nt: TGTGCCAGCTCACCGTCGGGAGGCTCCTACAATGAGCAGTTCTTC
CDR3aa: CASSPSGGSYNEQFF

len: 13
abundance: NA
v_gene: TRBV27
j_gene: TRBJ1-2
d_gene: TRBD1
CDR3nt: TGTGCCAGCAGTTTGGTACACAGGGGTGGCTACACCTTC
CDR3aa: CASSLVHRGGYTF

len: 14
abundance: NA
v_gene: TRBV2
j_gene: TRBJ2-2
d_gene: NA
CDR3nt: TGTGCCAGCAGTGAAATCAGGGGGGCCGGGGAGCTGTTTTTT
CDR3aa: CASSEIRGAGELFF

len: 15
abundance: NA
v_gene: TRBV7-2
j_gene: TRBJ1-4
d_gene: NA
CDR3nt: TGTGCCAGCAGCTTAGTGGCAGCAACTAATGAAAAACTGTTTTTT
CDR3aa: CASSLVAATNEKLFF

len: 14
abundance: NA
v_gene: TRBV30
j_gene: TRBJ2-7
d_gene: TRBD1
CDR3nt: TGTGCCTGGTCTCAGGGGGCTTCCCACTACGAGCAGTACTTC
CDR3aa: CAWSQGASHYEQYF

len: 12
abundance: NA
v_gene: TRBV9
j_gene: TRBJ2-1
d_gene: NA
CDR3nt: TGTGCCAGCAGCGGGGGGCACAATGAGCAGTTCTTC
CDR3aa: CASSGGHNEQFF

len: 15
abundance: NA
v_gene: TRBV6-6
j_gene: TRBJ2-7
d_gene: NA
CDR3nt: TGTGCCAGCAGCAAAAACCCCGGGAGTCAGGACGAGCAGTACTTC
CDR3aa: CASSKNPGSQDEQYF

len: 14
abundance: NA
v_gene: TRBV6-5
j_gene: TRBJ2-3
d_gene: NA
CDR3nt: TGTGCCAGCAGTTACTTATCGTCTGCAGATACGCAGTATTTT
CDR3aa: CASSYLSSADTQYF

len: 17
abundance: NA
v_gene: TRBV6-1
j_gene: TRBJ2-1
d_gene: TRBD2
CDR3nt: TGTGCCAGCAGTGAACCGGGACTAGCGGGAGGAGGCAATGAGCAGTTCTTC
CDR3aa: CASSEPGLAGGGNEQFF

len: 14
abundance: NA
v_gene: TRBV6-1
j_gene: TRBJ1-2
d_gene: NA
CDR3nt: TGTGCCATTCCGGCTAAGCTGACGGGGGATGGCTACACCTTC
CDR3aa: CAIPAKLTGDGYTF

len: 14
abundance: once
v_gene: TRBV11-2
j_gene: TRBJ2-7
d_gene: TRBD1
CDR3nt: TGTGCCAGCAGCTTTCGGGACAGGTCCTACGAGCAGTACTTC
CDR3aa: CASSFRDRSYEQYF

len: 12
abundance: NA
v_gene: TRBV2
j_gene: TRBJ2-7
d_gene: NA
CDR3nt: TGTGCCAGCAGTAACTTATCCTACGAGCAGTACTTC
CDR3aa: CASSNLSYEQYF

len: 14
abundance: NA
v_gene: TRBV6-6
j_gene: TRBJ1-2
d_gene: NA
CDR3nt: TGTGCCACCCACCCCATGACAGAGACTTATGGCTACACCTTC
CDR3aa: CATHPMTETYGYTF